Following are 30 T cell receptor beta chains from one sample sequenced in a study of T cells after yellow fever vaccination. TCRdb redid the calling of the 5' RACE reads with MiXCR, one entry per CDR3 protein. This table holds about 340,000 distinct CDR3 sequences, 12% found once. Specimen: CD4+ T cells sorted from PBMCs, collected 15 days after the yellow fever booster vaccination. The receptors shown here come from a man aged 18 to 29 who received the YFV17D yellow fever vaccine.

This clonotype turned up a few times. This sequence joins TRBV4-1 and TRBJ2-3; D possibly corresponds to TRBD2 (7 bases). This CDR3 has 15 amino acids. The germline V gene has CDR1 MGHRA and CDR2 YSYEKL. Trimming pared 5 bases from V and 1 base from J, leaving 13 bases between. The CDR3 DNA sequence: TGCGCCAGCAGCTCCTTAGGGGGGGGCACAGATACGCAGTATTTT. Protein product: CASSSLGGGTDTQYF.

There are many counts of this clonotype. The CDR3 DNA reads TGTGCCAGCAGACTGCTAGCGGGGGCTTACAATGAGCAGTTCTTC. This translates into CASRLLAGAYNEQFF. This chain links TRBV28 with TRBJ2-1; TRBD2 matches at 10 bases. V dropped 6 bases and J dropped 4; count of bases not matched to a gene: 6. The CDR3 covers 15 residues. CDR1 MDHEN and CDR2 SYDVKM come from the germline V gene.

This clonotype has ten or more counts. The CDR3 region is CASSLDRGSSGANVLTF. As DNA, the CDR3 is TGCGCCAGCAGCTTAGACAGGGGAAGCTCTGGGGCCAACGTCCTGACTTTC. The J gene is TRBJ2-6, the V gene TRBV5-1, with 8 bases fitting TRBD1. With 2 bases clipped from V and 0 bases from J, the junction kept 4 bases outside the gene matches. The V gene's germline CDR1 is SGHRS and CDR2 YFSETQ. The CDR3 runs to 17 residues.

This clonotype was seen a few times. J is TRBJ1-3 and V is TRBV7-3, with a tentative D call TRBD1 (6 bases). The CDR3 totals 15 residues. The germline CDR1 and CDR2 sequences are SGHTA and FQGTGA. Trimming stripped 1 base from V and 4 bases from J, with 11 bases between. CDR3 in amino acids: CASSLMGARGNTIYF. CDR3 nucleotides: TGTGCCAGCAGCTTAATGGGGGCGCGCGGAAACACCATATATTTT.

There are a few counts of this clonotype. This chain joins TRBV18 and TRBJ2-7; unclear D gene. V shed 3 bases and J shed 8 bases, with 23 bases lying between them. In germline, CDR1 is KGHSH, CDR2 LQKENI. The CDR3 has 16 amino acids. This CDR3 reads CASSPGPYHLPEKQYF. In DNA, the CDR3 is TGTGCCAGCTCACCCGGGCCATACCACCTACCTGAAAAGCAGTACTTC.

This clonotype has more than one count but fewer than ten. This chain joins TRBV15 and TRBJ2-3, with D perhaps being TRBD1 or TRBD2 (5 bases each). Germline V gene lookup returns CDR1 LNHNV and CDR2 YYDKDF (reference sequence). The length of the CDR3 is 14 residues. Trimming removed 0 bases from V and 4 bases from J, with 8 bases in between. The CDR3 DNA reads TGTGCCACCAGCAGAGATCCGGGGCCAGATACGCAGTATTTT. It yields the protein CATSRDPGPDTQYF.

The rearrangement links TRBV5-1 to TRBJ2-1, with D possibly being TRBD1 (5 bases). The CDR3 loop spans 14 amino acids. The V and J ends lost 3 bases and 0 bases respectively, with 7 bases between them. Germline loops: CDR1 SGHRS, CDR2 YFSETQ. The CDR3 DNA sequence: TGCGCCAGCAGCTCCGACAGCTCCTACAATGAGCAGTTCTTC. Translation gives CASSSDSSYNEQFF.

The chain uses TRBV7-9 and TRBJ1-2; D may be TRBD1 (5 bases). The CDR3 has 16 amino acids. Trimming took 4 bases from V and 8 from J, leaving 23 bases between them. Per the germline V gene, CDR1 is SEHNR and CDR2 is FQNEAQ (reference sequence). CDR3 coding DNA: TGTGCCAGCAGCTGGGGACCGGGTAGCCGGCTGGAGGGCTACACCTTC. Residues: CASSWGPGSRLEGYTF.

The CDR3 nucleotides are TGCAGCGGCGTAAAGGCGGATACGCAGTATTTT. Residues: CSGVKADTQYF. This rearrangement joins TRBV29-1 to TRBJ2-3, with D unresolved. There are 11 residues in the CDR3. CDR1 and CDR2 (germline): SQVTM, ANQGSEA. The V and J ends lost 7 bases and 6 bases respectively, with 11 bases between them.

Many counts were recorded for this clonotype. The chain recombines TRBV6-5 with TRBJ2-5; 8 bases align to TRBD2. Germline V CDR1 and CDR2: MNHEY, SVGAGI. J was trimmed by 4 bases and V by 2 bases; bases with no gene match: 0. This CDR3 comprises 13 residues. This CDR3 is CASSYGLAETQYF. CDR3 in DNA: TGTGCCAGCAGTTACGGACTAGCAGAGACCCAGTACTTC.

Of note for this clonotype: This may be a read error: a much more frequent sequence differs by one nucleotide. CDR3 sequence: CASSTGVGSYNEQLF. CDR3 DNA sequence: TGTGCCAGCAGCACAGGGGTTGGCTCCTACAATGAGCAGCTCTTC. This rearrangement joins TRBV7-2 to TRBJ2-1, with 7 bases identical to TRBD1. From germline, CDR1 is SGHTA and CDR2 FQGNSA. The CDR3 length is 15 residues.

V gene TRBV4-3 combines with J gene TRBJ2-5, with 8 bases aligning to TRBD2. The CDR3 contains 15 residues. Germline V gene sequence: CDR1 LGHNA, CDR2 YSLEER. V trimming: 4 bases; J trimming: 2 bases; junction bases outside the gene matches: 6. The CDR3 DNA follows: TGCGCCAGCAGCCGCCGCCCTAGCGGGCAAGAGACCCAGTACTTC. Protein sequence: CASSRRPSGQETQYF.

The CDR3 sequence: CASSQEANVADSGNTIYF. CDR3 in DNA: TGCGCCAGCAGCCAAGAGGCCAACGTCGCTGACTCTGGAAACACCATATATTTT. The chain links TRBV4-3 to TRBJ1-3; D ambiguous. This CDR3 contains 18 residues. CDR1 is LGHNA, CDR2 YSLEER, per germline. Trimming pared 0 bases from V and 0 bases from J, leaving 15 bases between.

In this sample, this clonotype turned up a few times. The rearrangement joins TRBV12-3 or TRBV12-4 to TRBJ1-4, with a possible D match to TRBD1 (5 bases). The CDR3 extends over 13 amino acids. The V end lost 5 bases, the J end lost 8 bases, and 12 bases lay between the germline ends. The CDR3 is CASSNPGAEKLFF. CDR3 coding DNA: TGTGCCAGCAGTAACCCCGGGGCCGAAAAACTGTTTTTT.

This clonotype was observed a handful of times. The chain carries TRBV6-1 and TRBJ2-7; 7 bases line up with TRBD1. The CDR3 contains 13 residues. CDR1 is MNHNS, CDR2 SASEGT, per germline. V lost 6 bases and J lost 0; bases outside the gene matches: 2. The CDR3 is CASRGGLSYEQYF. CDR3 bases: TGTGCCAGCAGAGGGGGCCTCTCCTACGAGCAGTACTTC.

The CDR3 is CSARRSDTQYF. CDR3 nucleotide sequence: TGCAGTGCTAGAAGGTCAGATACGCAGTATTTT. The rearrangement links TRBV20-1 to TRBJ2-3; D gene ambiguous. V was cut by 2 bases and J by 4 bases, with 4 bases left in between. The germline V gene encodes CDR1 DFQATT and CDR2 SNEGSKA (reference sequence). There are 11 residues in the CDR3.

The J gene is TRBJ1-1, the V gene TRBV4-2; D remains unclear. V gave up 4 bases and J gave up 6 bases, with 15 bases separating them. The CDR3 has 14 residues. Per the germline V gene, CDR1 is LGHNA and CDR2 is YNFKEQ. As DNA, the CDR3 is TGTGCCAGCAGCCCGCTGGGGAGTAAATCTGAAGCTTTCTTT. Translated, it gives CASSPLGSKSEAFF.

The chain carries TRBV9 and TRBJ1-1, with D tentatively TRBD1 (5 bases). Between the trimmed V and J ends, which lost 4 bases and 1 base, there was a span of 17 bases. The CDR3 is 16 residues long. CDR1 is SGDLS and CDR2 is YYNGEE in the germline V gene. CDR3 protein: CASSPRAVGTNTEAFF. The CDR3 nucleotides read TGTGCCAGCAGCCCGAGAGCCGTAGGGACGAACACTGAAGCTTTCTTT.

This clonotype was seen a few times. J is TRBJ2-7 and V is TRBV6-5; TRBD1 matches at 7 bases. CDR1 is MNHEY and CDR2 is SVGAGI in the germline V gene. The CDR3 length is 14 residues. After removal of 6 bases from V and 6 bases from J, the junction contained 11 bases not matched to a gene. CDR3 sequence (DNA): TGTGCCAGCAGCAGACAGGGTCTCCGGACCGAGCAGTACTTC. Protein product: CASSRQGLRTEQYF.

A few counts support this clonotype. The gene calls are TRBV7-8 and TRBJ2-3; TRBD1 agrees at 10 bases. V lost 5 bases to trimming and J lost 7 bases; unmatched junction nucleotides: 9. Germline CDR1 reads SGHVS; CDR2 reads FQNEAQ. This CDR3 is built from 15 residues. The CDR3 region has the DNA TGTGCCAGCAGCCTACAGGGACAGGGGTTCTATACGCAGTATTTT. Amino acid sequence: CASSLQGQGFYTQYF.

This chain links TRBV7-2 with TRBJ2-3; D gene unclear. Trimming pared 1 base from V and 1 base from J, leaving 9 bases between. This CDR3 is built from 15 residues. The germline V gene encodes CDR1 SGHTA and CDR2 FQGNSA. CDR3 region: CASSLVGYRTDTQYF. The CDR3 coding sequence is TGTGCCAGCAGCTTAGTGGGGTACCGCACAGATACGCAGTATTTT.

A few counts support this clonotype. The chain recombines TRBV7-2 with TRBJ1-5; tentatively, D is TRBD1 (5 bases). V was clipped by 6 bases and J by 5 bases, with 11 bases between them. The CDR3 length is 13 residues. Per the germline V gene, CDR1 is SGHTA and CDR2 is FQGNSA. The CDR3 nucleotides are TGTGCCAGCAGTCGAGGGGAACATCAGCCCCAGCATTTT. Translation gives CASSRGEHQPQHF. Combining the CDR3 with reference TRBV7-2 and TRBJ1-5 gives the whole variable domain GAGVSQSPSNKVTEKGKDVELRCDPISGHTALYWYRQSLGQGLEFLIYFQGNSAPDKSGLPSDRFSAERTGGSVSTLTIQRTQQEDSAVYLCASSRGEHQPQHFGDGTRLSIL.

This clonotype was observed once. The V call is TRBV20-1, the J call TRBJ2-5, with 8 bases lining up with TRBD2. Per germline, CDR1 DFQATT and CDR2 SNEGSKA (reference sequence). J lost 2 bases, V lost 5 bases, and 10 bases had no gene match. This CDR3 has 15 amino acids. The CDR3 reads CSAPPAGGGQETQYF. CDR3 coding DNA: TGCAGTGCTCCCCCGGCGGGGGGAGGGCAAGAGACCCAGTACTTC.

Many counts were recorded for this clonotype. The V call is TRBV5-1, the J call TRBJ2-2; maybe TRBD1 (5 bases). V lost 6 bases and J 2 bases, leaving 14 bases between the germline ends. Germline lookup yields CDR1 SGHRS and CDR2 YFSETQ. The CDR3 is 15 residues long. CDR3 loop: CASTSGGHNTGELFF. CDR3 nucleotide sequence: TGCGCCAGCACGTCTGGCGGACACAACACCGGGGAGCTGTTTTTT. The whole variable domain, filled in from reference TRBV5-1 and TRBJ2-2, reads KAGVTQTPRYLIKTRGQQVTLSCSPISGHRSVSWYQQTPGQGLQFLFEYFSETQRNKGNFPGRFSGRQFSNSRSEMNVSTLELGDSALYLCASTSGGHNTGELFFGEGSRLTVL.

This chain links TRBV12-3 or TRBV12-4 with TRBJ1-3; D gene uncertain. V lost 7 bases to trimming and J lost 1 base, with 8 bases between them. The CDR3 has 13 residues. DNA for the CDR3: TGTGCCAGCACCGGAGCATCTGGAAACACCATATATTTT. The encoded protein is CASTGASGNTIYF.

This clonotype turned up a few times. This chain links TRBV6-2 or TRBV6-3 with TRBJ2-3; D ambiguous. Germline CDR1 and CDR2: MNHEY and SVGEGT. The CDR3 extends over 12 amino acids. V lost 7 bases, J lost 0 bases, and 5 bases lay in between. This CDR3 reads CASTPSTDTQYF. The CDR3 nucleotides read TGTGCCAGCACCCCTAGCACAGATACGCAGTATTTT.

This clonotype was seen a few times. The V and J genes are TRBV3-1 and TRBJ2-1; 7 nucleotides agree with TRBD1. J lost 1 base, V lost 1 base, and 1 base had no gene match. This CDR3 contains 15 residues. The germline V gene has CDR1 LGHDT and CDR2 YNNKEL (reference sequence). CDR3 sequence: CASSQGTGSYNEQFF. CDR3 coding DNA: TGTGCCAGCAGCCAAGGGACAGGTTCCTACAATGAGCAGTTCTTC.

This clonotype was counted between two and nine times. This chain joins TRBV5-1 and TRBJ2-2; no firm D call. CDR1 and CDR2 (germline): SGHRS, YFSETQ. This CDR3 contains 15 residues. Trimming took 1 base from V and 4 from J, leaving 11 bases between them. The CDR3 spells CASSLMSFFTGELFF. CDR3 DNA: TGCGCCAGCAGCTTGATGAGTTTCTTCACCGGGGAGCTGTTTTTT.

This clonotype was recorded a few times. This rearrangement joins TRBV4-3 to TRBJ2-1; D remains ambiguous. With 0 bases removed from V and 14 bases from J, the gap between germline ends came to 17 bases. CDR1 and CDR2 from the germline V gene are LGHNA and YSLEER. This CDR3 contains 14 residues. Here the CDR3 reads CASSQDQLSLHKFF. For the CDR3, the DNA is TGCGCCAGCAGCCAAGATCAACTGTCCCTTCATAAGTTCTTC.

The rearrangement joins TRBV5-1 to TRBJ2-7; a weak D match, TRBD2 (5 bases). CDR3 length: 15 residues. Trimming took off 0 bases at V and 1 base at J, with 11 bases between the two ends. Germline V gives CDR1 SGHRS, CDR2 YFSETQ. CDR3 bases: TGCGCCAGCAGCTTGGGGGCCGGGGAGTCCTACGAGCAGTACGTC. It is translated as CASSLGAGESYEQYV.